This section outlines one TCR beta chain sequence together with its context. Generated by immunoSEQ multiplex PCR, the TCRdb table keeps only in-frame clones and is missing some. The sample yields approximately 85,000 clones, around 81% seen once. These data come from a study of radiotherapy plus CTLA-4 blockade in lung cancer. This CDR3 is built from 13 residues. Germline V CDR1 and CDR2: SGHNT, YENEEA. Trimming removed 2 bases at V and 14 bases at J, with 16 bases between. Here the sequenced sample was peripheral blood, taken from a patient treated with radiotherapy plus ipilimumab. The genes are TRBV11-3 and TRBJ2-1; the D is unclear. This receptor was identified in a human donor with non-small cell lung cancer that progressed on radiotherapy plus ipilimumab. CDR3 sequence reads: CASSLLAPAVKFF. For the CDR3, the DNA is TGTGCCAGCAGCTTACTGGCCCCTGCCGTGAAGTTCTTC. Complete variable domain (other parts from reference TRBV11-3 and TRBJ2-1): EAGVVQSPRYKIIEKKQPVAFWCNPISGHNTLYWYLQNLGQGPELLIRYENEEAVDDSQLPKDRFSAERLKGVDSTLKIQPAELGDSAVYLCASSLLAPAVKFFGPGTRLTVL.